The 5 T cell receptor beta chains given below trace back to one sample, sequenced in a study of cytomegalovirus exposure and HLA in healthy donors. A multiplex PCR was run with 60 Vbeta primers and 13 Jbeta primers. Clones were sequenced by immunoSEQ multiplex PCR, and TCRdb holds only the in-frame ones, with some missing. The table lists 150,000 or so clones, roughly 73% of them singletons. Sequencing input: PBMCs. These TCRs come from a woman aged 18 to 35 in good health and CMV-seronegative.

The V and J genes are TRBV7-2 and TRBJ1-2; 12 nucleotides agree with TRBD1. CDR1 and CDR2 (germline): SGHTA, FQGNSA. V lost 0 bases to trimming and J lost 7 bases; unmatched junction nucleotides: 9. CDR3 size: 17 residues. Here the CDR3 reads CASSLAKLGQGAGGYTF. The CDR3 DNA is TGTGCCAGCAGCTTAGCGAAATTGGGACAGGGGGCTGGTGGCTACACCTTC.

This chain joins TRBV19 and TRBJ2-3, with D tentatively TRBD2 (7 bases). The germline V and J ends were trimmed by 1 base and 3 bases, with 11 bases remaining between them. This CDR3 spans 15 amino acids. CDR1 is LNHDA, CDR2 SQIVND, per germline (reference sequence). In nucleotides, the CDR3 is TGTGCCAGTAGTATAGGGGGGGGCGCGACAGATACGCAGTATTTT. This sequence encodes CASSIGGGATDTQYF.

The DNA of the CDR3 is TGTGCCAGCTCGCAGGGCAGCAATCAGCCCCAGCATTTT. Amino acid sequence: CASSQGSNQPQHF. This chain links TRBV18 with TRBJ1-5; tentative D call: TRBD1 (5 bases). Trimming removed 6 bases from V and 1 base from J, with 7 bases in between. CDR3 size: 13 residues. Germline-derived CDR1 and CDR2 are KGHSH and LQKENI.

This chain joins TRBV2 and TRBJ1-4, with 10 bases identical to TRBD1. Unmatched junction bases numbered 3, after V lost 4 bases and J lost 7 bases. Germline values: CDR1 SNHLY, CDR2 FYNNEI. The CDR3 consists of 14 residues. As DNA, the CDR3 is TGTGCCAGCAGTGCGGGACAGGGGTTTGAAAAACTGTTTTTT. Amino acids: CASSAGQGFEKLFF.

Here the CDR3 reads CASAPTGAYEQYF. As DNA, the CDR3 is TGTGCCAGCGCCCCGACAGGGGCCTACGAGCAGTACTTC. The chain joins TRBV9 to TRBJ2-7; 8 bases are shared with TRBD1. The V segment lost 7 bases and the J segment 2 bases; nucleotides outside the gene matches: 5. The CDR3 spans 13 residues. Germline CDR1 is SGDLS and CDR2 is YYNGEE.